A selection of T cell receptor beta chains follows, all from one sample in a study of control samples from healthy donors and cancer patients. The assay was immunoSEQ multiplex PCR, and TCRdb's table has in-frame clones only and misses some. The table shows fewer than 200,000 clones, with around 93% occurring only once. Sequenced input: blood. All receptors derive from a woman aged 55-69 years in good health. Each CDR3 is given with its conserved first and last residue. Each record gives: D gene, clone size, J gene, V gene, CDR3 protein, CDR3 DNA. The D gene is left open where the match is weak. Not all rows give a size; the values are once, few, many and, for expanded clones, a class.

d_gene: .; abundance: .; j_gene: TRBJ2-2; v_gene: TRBV13; CDR3aa: CASSRATPLPLDTGELFF; CDR3nt: TGTGCCAGCAGCCGGGCGACCCCCCTCCCCTTAGACACCGGGGAGCTGTTTTTT
d_gene: .; abundance: .; j_gene: TRBJ1-5; v_gene: TRBV30; CDR3aa: CAWTSQGGSNQPQHF; CDR3nt: TGTGCCTGGACCTCCCAAGGCGGAAGCAATCAGCCCCAGCATTTT
d_gene: .; abundance: .; j_gene: TRBJ1-4; v_gene: TRBV13; CDR3aa: CASSFRWEKLFF; CDR3nt: TGTGCCAGCAGCTTTCGCTGGGAAAAACTGTTTTTT
d_gene: TRBD2; abundance: .; j_gene: TRBJ2-3; v_gene: TRBV5-6; CDR3aa: CASKSLAGGSTDTQYF; CDR3nt: TGTGCCAGCAAAAGCCTGGCGGGGGGGAGTACAGATACGCAGTATTTT
d_gene: TRBD1; abundance: .; j_gene: TRBJ1-5; v_gene: TRBV6-6; CDR3aa: CASRQQGNQPQHF; CDR3nt: TGTGCCAGCAGACAACAGGGGAATCAGCCCCAGCATTTT
d_gene: .; abundance: once; j_gene: TRBJ1-4; v_gene: TRBV6-5; CDR3aa: CASSYSTDGVYEKLFF; CDR3nt: TGTGCCAGCAGTTACTCGACCGATGGGGTATATGAAAAACTGTTTTTT
d_gene: .; abundance: .; j_gene: TRBJ2-1; v_gene: TRBV6-2/TRBV6-3; CDR3aa: CASSYRRGLYNEQFF; CDR3nt: TGTGCCAGCAGTTACAGGCGGGGGCTCTACAATGAGCAGTTCTTC
d_gene: .; abundance: .; j_gene: TRBJ1-2; v_gene: TRBV5-1; CDR3aa: CASSITGVTADGYTF; CDR3nt: TGCGCCAGCAGCATAACAGGCGTGACCGCCGATGGCTACACCTTC
d_gene: TRBD2; abundance: .; j_gene: TRBJ2-1; v_gene: TRBV7-9; CDR3aa: CASPVSGGIYNEQFF; CDR3nt: TGTGCCAGCCCCGTGTCGGGGGGTATCTACAATGAGCAGTTCTTC
d_gene: TRBD1; abundance: .; j_gene: TRBJ1-1; v_gene: TRBV5-1; CDR3aa: CASSLGQGADTEAFF; CDR3nt: TGCGCCAGCAGCTTGGGACAGGGGGCGGACACTGAAGCTTTCTTT
d_gene: .; abundance: .; j_gene: TRBJ1-2; v_gene: TRBV23-1; CDR3aa: CASSAQDTSNYGYTF; CDR3nt: TGCGCCAGCAGTGCACAGGACACATCTAACTATGGCTACACCTTC
d_gene: .; abundance: .; j_gene: TRBJ1-1; v_gene: TRBV21-1; CDR3aa: CASSLKEGDRGCRTEAFF; CDR3nt: TGTGCCAGCAGCCTCAAAGAGGGGGACAGGGGATGTCGGACTGAAGCTTTCTTT
d_gene: .; abundance: .; j_gene: TRBJ1-1; v_gene: TRBV12-3/TRBV12-4; CDR3aa: CASTAPNTEAFF; CDR3nt: TGTGCCAGCACTGCACCAAACACTGAAGCTTTCTTT
d_gene: .; abundance: few; j_gene: TRBJ2-1; v_gene: TRBV7-9; CDR3aa: CASSLILAQHDEQFF; CDR3nt: TGTGCCAGCAGCTTAATACTAGCACAGCACGATGAGCAGTTCTTC
d_gene: TRBD2; abundance: .; j_gene: TRBJ2-1; v_gene: TRBV5-1; CDR3aa: CASSLSGGVFDEQFF; CDR3nt: TGCGCCAGCAGCTTAAGCGGGGGGGTCTTCGATGAGCAGTTCTTC
d_gene: .; abundance: .; j_gene: TRBJ1-5; v_gene: TRBV7-2; CDR3aa: CASSQINTRNQPQHF; CDR3nt: TGTGCCAGCAGCCAAATCAACACGAGGAATCAGCCCCAGCATTTT
d_gene: TRBD2; abundance: .; j_gene: TRBJ2-2; v_gene: TRBV5-6; CDR3aa: CASSFGGFSSGELFF; CDR3nt: TGTGCCAGCAGCTTCGGGGGGTTTTCGTCCGGGGAGCTGTTTTTT
d_gene: .; abundance: .; j_gene: TRBJ2-2; v_gene: TRBV7-3; CDR3aa: CASSQIPGELFF; CDR3nt: TGTGCCAGCAGCCAAATCCCCGGGGAGCTGTTTTTT
d_gene: .; abundance: .; j_gene: TRBJ1-2; v_gene: TRBV5-4; CDR3aa: CASSSGSGYTF; CDR3nt: TGTGCCAGCAGCTCAGGGAGCGGCTACACCTTC
d_gene: TRBD2; abundance: .; j_gene: TRBJ2-1; v_gene: TRBV11-3; CDR3aa: CASSLLSGGASGNEQFF; CDR3nt: TGTGCCAGCAGCTTATTGAGCGGGGGGGCCTCAGGCAATGAGCAGTTCTTC
d_gene: .; abundance: .; j_gene: TRBJ2-5; v_gene: TRBV6-1; CDR3aa: CASSESVGGNTRETQYF; CDR3nt: TGTGCCAGCAGTGAATCGGTCGGCGGCAACACCCGGGAGACCCAGTACTTC
d_gene: .; abundance: .; j_gene: TRBJ1-2; v_gene: TRBV7-8; CDR3aa: CASSLGRLPYGYTF; CDR3nt: TGTGCCAGCAGCTTAGGACGGCTGCCGTATGGCTACACCTTC
d_gene: .; abundance: .; j_gene: TRBJ1-2; v_gene: TRBV7-8; CDR3aa: CAGSLQGSNYGYTF; CDR3nt: TGTGCCGGCAGCTTACAAGGGTCTAACTATGGCTACACCTTC
d_gene: .; abundance: .; j_gene: TRBJ1-1; v_gene: TRBV7-2; CDR3aa: CASSPGVRSYIEAFF; CDR3nt: TGTGCCAGCAGCCCCGGGGTCCGATCCTACATCGAGGCTTTCTTT
d_gene: .; abundance: .; j_gene: TRBJ1-2; v_gene: TRBV6-4; CDR3aa: CASRQTGTLDYGYTF; CDR3nt: TGTGCCAGCAGGCAAACCGGGACACTCGACTATGGCTACACCTTC
d_gene: .; abundance: .; j_gene: TRBJ1-5; v_gene: TRBV2; CDR3aa: CASSEGSGTHSNQPQHF; CDR3nt: TGTGCCAGCAGTGAAGGATCCGGGACACATAGCAATCAGCCCCAGCATTTT